This T cell receptor (beta chain) emerged from a study of long-term antiretroviral therapy in people with HIV. The run of the v3.0 immunoSEQ assay was at survey level. The data were produced by immunoSEQ multiplex PCR, yet TCRdb's version contains in-frame clones alone and is incomplete. The sample holds some 29,000 clones, 90% seen once. J gave up 7 bases and V 4 bases, and 9 bases lay outside the gene matches. Looked up from germline, CDR1 is SGHTA and CDR2 is FQGNSA. This CDR3 comprises 14 residues. The material was unsorted PBMCs, obtained 3.2 years before starting antiretroviral therapy. The clonotype originates from a man aged 45-65 years with HIV. V and J are TRBV7-2 and TRBJ2-7; 8 bases map to TRBD1. The CDR3 spells CASSSRQGAQEQYF. DNA for the CDR3: TGTGCCAGCAGCTCGCGGCAGGGGGCGCAAGAGCAGTACTTC. Based on the CDR3 plus reference TRBV7-2 and TRBJ2-7, the full variable domain is GAGVSQSPSNKVTEKGKDVELRCDPISGHTALYWYRQSLGQGLEFLIYFQGNSAPDKSGLPSDRFSAERTGGSVSTLTIQRTQQEDSAVYLCASSSRQGAQEQYFGPGTRLTVT.